These 12 T cell receptor beta chains were sequenced from one sample in a study of blood T cell repertoires in COVID-19. TCRdb keeps only in-frame clones here, not all; method: immunoSEQ multiplex PCR. The data show 85,000 to 90,000 clones, with about 82% seen just once and around a quarter held by the top ten. The material sequenced was peripheral blood. These receptors originate from a human donor in a cohort sampled during active COVID-19.

The chain uses TRBV3-1 (or the pseudogene TRBV3-2) and TRBJ1-2; the D gene is possibly TRBD1 (6 bases). Trimming took 6 bases from V and 4 from J, leaving 15 bases between them. CDR3 length: 14 amino acids. CDR1 LGHDT and CDR2 YNNKEL come from the germline V gene (reference sequence). CDR3 DNA sequence: TGTGCCAGCAGTCGGGACAAACGAATCTATGGCTACACCTTC. Its protein is CASSRDKRIYGYTF.

This chain joins TRBV27 and TRBJ2-1; 11 nucleotides agree with TRBD1. In germline, CDR1 is MNHEY, CDR2 SMNVEV (reference sequence). With V trimmed by 4 bases and J by 16 bases, 6 bases remained unmatched. The CDR3 runs 12 residues. The CDR3 loop reads CASSWGQGGFFF. The CDR3 DNA sequence: TGTGCCAGCAGTTGGGGACAGGGGGGGTTTTTCTTC.

This clone was recorded only once. J is TRBJ2-1 and V is TRBV28; TRBD1 matches at 8 bases. Germline CDR1 and CDR2: MDHEN and SYDVKM. The CDR3 consists of 15 residues. V trimming: 3 bases; J trimming: 5 bases; junction bases outside the gene matches: 6. The CDR3 bases are TGTGCCAGCAGTTTGCTCCAGGGGGCTGACAATGAGCAGTTCTTC. It translates to CASSLLQGADNEQFF.

Notes on this clone: The sample carries other DNA sequences with the same CDR3. This sequence joins TRBV6-2 or TRBV6-3 and TRBJ1-5, with D possibly matching TRBD1 (5 bases). CDR3 length: 14 amino acids. V was pared by 2 bases and J by 7 bases, with 12 bases between. In germline, CDR1 is MNHEY, CDR2 SVGEGT. CDR3 in amino acids: CASSYGGGGQPQHF. The DNA for the CDR3 is TGTGCCAGCAGTTACGGGGGGGGAGGGCAGCCCCAGCATTTT.

The gene calls are TRBV9 and TRBJ2-5; perhaps TRBD2 as D (5 bases). V lost 0 bases and J 1 base, leaving 10 bases between the germline ends. The CDR3 is 15 residues long. The germline gives CDR1 SGDLS, CDR2 YYNGEE. DNA of the CDR3: TGTGCCAGCAGCGTAGATGGGAGATTCCAAGAGACCCAGTACTTC. This gives the protein CASSVDGRFQETQYF.

The chain links TRBV4-1 to TRBJ2-5; 11 nucleotides agree with TRBD2. The V gene end was trimmed by 1 base and the J gene end by 1 base; junction bases not matched to a gene: 5. CDR1 is MGHRA and CDR2 is YSYEKL in the germline V gene. This CDR3 region has 17 residues. CDR3 region: CASSQVVLAGAQETQYF. CDR3 nucleotide sequence: TGCGCCAGCAGCCAAGTTGTACTAGCGGGGGCCCAAGAGACCCAGTACTTC.

This clone was recorded only once. This rearrangement joins TRBV28 to TRBJ2-1, with 9 bases fitting TRBD2. Germline V gene sequence: CDR1 MDHEN, CDR2 SYDVKM. This CDR3 spans 15 amino acids. The ends lost 7 bases at V and 4 bases at J; junction bases unmatched: 8. This CDR3 reads CASTHSGRLYNEQFF. CDR3 bases: TGTGCCAGCACCCATAGCGGGAGATTGTACAATGAGCAGTTCTTC. Drawing the rest from reference TRBV28 and TRBJ2-1, the complete variable domain is DVKVTQSSRYLVKRTGEKVFLECVQDMDHENMFWYRQDPGLGLRLIYFSYDVKMKEKGDIPEGYSVSREKKERFSLILESASTNQTSMYLCASTHSGRLYNEQFFGPGTRLTVL.

The chain couples TRBV13 to TRBJ2-5; 7 bases match TRBD1. Trimming took 7 bases from V and 5 from J; bases not matched to a gene: 10. The CDR3 spans 14 residues. Germline CDR1 and CDR2: PRHDT and FYEKMQ (reference sequence). The CDR3 region has the DNA TGTGCCAGCAACCAACGGTCACAGGGGGAGACCCAGTACTTC. This gives the protein CASNQRSQGETQYF.

This clone was detected once. This chain links TRBV24-1 with TRBJ1-5; D not resolved. Germline CDR1 reads KGHDR; CDR2 reads SFDVKD. The CDR3 loop spans 14 amino acids. V was shortened by 4 bases and J by 0 bases, with 6 bases between the two germline ends. CDR3 loop: CATSDPDSNQPQHF. The CDR3 region has the DNA TGTGCCACCAGTGACCCAGATAGCAATCAGCCCCAGCATTTT.

CDR3 nucleotides: TGTGCCAGCAGTTTCAGGGATAGGCCCCAGCATTTT. Translating it yields CASSFRDRPQHF. The rearrangement links TRBV28 to TRBJ1-5; D may be TRBD1 (5 bases). This CDR3 spans 12 amino acids. V lost 3 bases and J 9 bases, leaving 9 bases between the germline ends. Germline lookup yields CDR1 MDHEN and CDR2 SYDVKM. The full variable domain, in which reference TRBV28 and TRBJ1-5 provide the parts outside the CDR3, is DVKVTQSSRYLVKRTGEKVFLECVQDMDHENMFWYRQDPGLGLRLIYFSYDVKMKEKGDIPEGYSVSREKKERFSLILESASTNQTSMYLCASSFRDRPQHFGDGTRLSIL.

The CDR3 bases are TGTGCCAGCTCTACTCAGGGGGACGGTGAAAAACTGTTTTTT. This gives the protein CASSTQGDGEKLFF. The V call is TRBV18, the J call TRBJ1-4; TRBD1 agrees at 7 bases. Trimming cost V 6 bases and J 7 bases; bases outside gene matches: 8. CDR3 length equals 14 residues. The germline CDR1 and CDR2 sequences are KGHSH and LQKENI.

The rearrangement links TRBV28 to TRBJ2-3, with D perhaps matching TRBD2 (5 bases). Trimming left V 8 bases short and J 1 base short, with 7 bases between. Germline CDR1 and CDR2: MDHEN and SYDVKM. The length of the CDR3 is 12 residues. CDR3 region: CASFSGTDTQYF. The CDR3 bases are TGTGCCAGCTTTAGCGGCACAGATACGCAGTATTTT.